Listed here are 2 T cell receptor beta chains from one sample, sequenced in a study of human T cells and chemical hapten exposure. Time point noted: patch test 3, about 24 weeks after DPC sensitization. Treatment specified: therapeutic diphenylcyclopropenone sensitization with weekly scalp DPC. From the RACE reads, TCRdb called clonotypes with MiXCR, one entry per CDR3 protein. The table has under 200,000 distinct CDR3 sequences, roughly 26% seen once; the top ten hold roughly 2.2%. The sample in question was whole blood, obtained in connection with sensitization to the hapten diphenylcyclopropenone (DPC). All receptors come from a woman between 18 and 29 years old with alopecia areata. Some clones in this sample may be carry-over from other donors' samples.

This chain uses TRBV3-1 with TRBJ2-5; possible D gene TRBD2, 7 bases. Trimming removed 1 base at V and 4 bases at J, with 13 bases between. Germline V gene sequence: CDR1 LGHDT, CDR2 YNNKEL (reference sequence). The CDR3 covers 15 residues. The CDR3 is CASSQGWGGGETQYF. The CDR3 DNA reads as TGTGCCAGCAGCCAAGGTTGGGGGGGCGGAGAGACCCAGTACTTC.

This clonotype was detected only a few times. The J gene is TRBJ1-6, the V gene TRBV15; 7 bases agree with TRBD1. CDR1 is LNHNV, CDR2 YYDKDF, per germline (reference sequence). The CDR3 totals 15 residues. Trimming at V came to 4 bases and at J to 2 bases, leaving 2 bases not matched to a gene. The CDR3 DNA sequence: TGTGCCACCAGCATCGGGACAGCCTATAATTCACCCCTCCACTTT. Its translation is CATSIGTAYNSPLHF.